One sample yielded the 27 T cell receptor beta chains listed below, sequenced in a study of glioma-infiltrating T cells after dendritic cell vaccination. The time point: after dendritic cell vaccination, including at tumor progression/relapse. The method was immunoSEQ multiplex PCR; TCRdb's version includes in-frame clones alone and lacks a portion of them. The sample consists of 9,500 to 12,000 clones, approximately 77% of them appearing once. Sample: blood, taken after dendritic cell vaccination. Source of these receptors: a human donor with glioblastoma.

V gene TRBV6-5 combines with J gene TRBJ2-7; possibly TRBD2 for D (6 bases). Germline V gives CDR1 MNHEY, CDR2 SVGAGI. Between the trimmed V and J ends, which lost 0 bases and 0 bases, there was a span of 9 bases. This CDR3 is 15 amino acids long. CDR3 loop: CASSYSRESSYEQYF. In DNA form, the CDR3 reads TGTGCCAGCAGTTACTCACGGGAGAGCTCCTACGAGCAGTACTTC.

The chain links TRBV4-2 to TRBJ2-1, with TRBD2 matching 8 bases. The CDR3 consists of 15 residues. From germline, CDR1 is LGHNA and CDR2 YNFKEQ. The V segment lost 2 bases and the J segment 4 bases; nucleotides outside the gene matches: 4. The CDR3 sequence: CASSQSGGRYNEQFF. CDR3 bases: TGTGCCAGCAGCCAAAGCGGGGGCCGGTACAATGAGCAGTTCTTC.

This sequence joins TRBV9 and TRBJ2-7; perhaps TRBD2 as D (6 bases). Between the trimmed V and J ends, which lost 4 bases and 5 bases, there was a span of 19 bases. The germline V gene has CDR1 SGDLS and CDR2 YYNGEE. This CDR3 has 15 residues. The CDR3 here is CASSISSGLRHEQYF. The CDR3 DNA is TGTGCCAGCAGCATAAGTAGCGGACTTCGTCACGAGCAGTACTTC.

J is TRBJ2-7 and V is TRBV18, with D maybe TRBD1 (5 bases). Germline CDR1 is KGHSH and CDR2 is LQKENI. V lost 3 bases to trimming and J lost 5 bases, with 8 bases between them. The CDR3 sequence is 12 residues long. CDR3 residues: CASSPYRNEQYF. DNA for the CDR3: TGTGCCAGCTCACCCTACAGGAACGAGCAGTACTTC.

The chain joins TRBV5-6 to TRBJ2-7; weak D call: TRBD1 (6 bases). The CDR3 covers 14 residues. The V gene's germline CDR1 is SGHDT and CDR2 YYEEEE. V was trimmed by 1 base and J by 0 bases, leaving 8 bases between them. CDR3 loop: CASSLIRGSYEQYF. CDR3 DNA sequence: TGTGCCAGCAGCTTGATCAGGGGCTCCTACGAGCAGTACTTC.

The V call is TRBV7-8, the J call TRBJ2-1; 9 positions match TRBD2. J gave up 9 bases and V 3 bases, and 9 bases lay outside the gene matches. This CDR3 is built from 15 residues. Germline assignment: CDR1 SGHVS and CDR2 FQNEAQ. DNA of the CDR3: TGTGCCAGCAGCTTTACTAGCGGGTTTATAGTTGAGCAGTTCTTC. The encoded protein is CASSFTSGFIVEQFF.

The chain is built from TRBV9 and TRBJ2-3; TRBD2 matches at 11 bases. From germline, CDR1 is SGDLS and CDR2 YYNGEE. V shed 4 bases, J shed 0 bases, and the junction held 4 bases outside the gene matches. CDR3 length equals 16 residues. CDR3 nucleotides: TGTGCCAGCAGCACGGGACTAGCGGATAGCACAGATACGCAGTATTTT. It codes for CASSTGLADSTDTQYF.

CDR3: CASSQGGAGGWNTEAFF. CDR3 DNA: TGTGCCAGCAGCCAAGGGGGGGCAGGGGGCTGGAACACTGAAGCTTTCTTT. The V gene is TRBV14, the J gene TRBJ1-1, with TRBD1 matching over 8 bases. CDR1 is SGHDN, CDR2 FVKESK, per germline. V was pared by 1 base and J by 1 base, with 8 bases of the junction left unmatched. The CDR3 consists of 17 residues.

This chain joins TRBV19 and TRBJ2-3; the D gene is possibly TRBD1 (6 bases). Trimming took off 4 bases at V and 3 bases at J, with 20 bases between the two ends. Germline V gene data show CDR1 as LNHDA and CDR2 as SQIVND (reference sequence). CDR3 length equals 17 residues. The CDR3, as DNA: TGTGCCAGTAGTACAACTGGAACAGGGAAAGGGACAGATACGCAGTATTTT. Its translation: CASSTTGTGKGTDTQYF.

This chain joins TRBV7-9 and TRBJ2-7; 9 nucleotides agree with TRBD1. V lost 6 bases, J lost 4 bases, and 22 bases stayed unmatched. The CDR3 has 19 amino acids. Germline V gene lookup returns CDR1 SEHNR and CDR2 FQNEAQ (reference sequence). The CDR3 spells CASSGRGTGSPWESYEQYF. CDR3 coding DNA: TGTGCCAGCAGTGGTAGAGGGACAGGGTCTCCTTGGGAGTCTTACGAGCAGTACTTC. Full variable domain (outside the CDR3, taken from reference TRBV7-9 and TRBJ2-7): DTGVSQNPRHKITKRGQNVTFRCDPISEHNRLYWYRQTLGQGPEFLTYFQNEAQLEKSRLLSDRFSAERPKGSFSTLEIQRTEQGDSAMYLCASSGRGTGSPWESYEQYFGPGTRLTVT.

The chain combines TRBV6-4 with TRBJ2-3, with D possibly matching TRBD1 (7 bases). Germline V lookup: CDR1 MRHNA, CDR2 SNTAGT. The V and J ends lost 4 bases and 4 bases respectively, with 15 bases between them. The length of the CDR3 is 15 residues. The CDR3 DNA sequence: TGTGCCAGCAGTGCATTGCCAGGGGGGCCAGATACGCAGTATTTT. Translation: CASSALPGGPDTQYF.

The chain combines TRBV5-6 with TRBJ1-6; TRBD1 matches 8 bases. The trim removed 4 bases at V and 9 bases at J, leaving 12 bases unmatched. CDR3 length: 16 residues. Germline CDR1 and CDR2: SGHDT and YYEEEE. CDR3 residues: CASSRGWQGAGSPLHF. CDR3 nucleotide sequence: TGTGCCAGCAGCCGCGGATGGCAGGGGGCAGGTTCACCCCTCCACTTT.

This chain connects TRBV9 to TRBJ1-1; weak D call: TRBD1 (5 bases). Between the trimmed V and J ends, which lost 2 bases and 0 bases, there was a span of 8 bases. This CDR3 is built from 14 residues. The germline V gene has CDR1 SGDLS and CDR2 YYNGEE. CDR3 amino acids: CASSVGAMNTEAFF. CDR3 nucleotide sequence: TGTGCCAGCAGCGTTGGGGCCATGAACACTGAAGCTTTCTTT.

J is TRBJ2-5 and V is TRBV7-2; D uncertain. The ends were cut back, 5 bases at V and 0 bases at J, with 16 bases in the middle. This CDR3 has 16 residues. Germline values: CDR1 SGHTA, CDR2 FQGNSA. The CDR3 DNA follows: TGTGCCAGCAGCCCCATTGGAGCGACGTACCAAGAGACCCAGTACTTC. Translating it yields CASSPIGATYQETQYF. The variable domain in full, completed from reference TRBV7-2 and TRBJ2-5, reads GAGVSQSPSNKVTEKGKDVELRCDPISGHTALYWYRQSLGQGLEFLIYFQGNSAPDKSGLPSDRFSAERTGGSVSTLTIQRTQQEDSAVYLCASSPIGATYQETQYFGPGTRLLVL.

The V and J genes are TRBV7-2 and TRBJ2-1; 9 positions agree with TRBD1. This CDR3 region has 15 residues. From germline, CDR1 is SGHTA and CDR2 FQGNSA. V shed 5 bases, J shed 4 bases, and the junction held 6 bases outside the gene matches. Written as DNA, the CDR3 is TGTGCCAGCAGCCTCGGGACAGGGCCTTACAATGAGCAGTTCTTC. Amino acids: CASSLGTGPYNEQFF.

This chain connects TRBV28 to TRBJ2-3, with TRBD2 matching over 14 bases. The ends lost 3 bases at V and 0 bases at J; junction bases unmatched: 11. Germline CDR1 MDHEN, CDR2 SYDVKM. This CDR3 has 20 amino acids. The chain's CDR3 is CASSFPRLAGGPMSTDTQYF. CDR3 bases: TGTGCCAGCAGTTTCCCTCGACTAGCGGGAGGGCCGATGAGCACAGATACGCAGTATTTT.

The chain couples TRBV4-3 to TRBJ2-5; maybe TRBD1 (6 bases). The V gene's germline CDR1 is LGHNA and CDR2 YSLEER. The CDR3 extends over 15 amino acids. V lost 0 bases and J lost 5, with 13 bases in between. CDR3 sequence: CASSQDGRGWETQYF. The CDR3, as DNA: TGCGCCAGCAGCCAAGACGGCAGGGGCTGGGAGACCCAGTACTTC.

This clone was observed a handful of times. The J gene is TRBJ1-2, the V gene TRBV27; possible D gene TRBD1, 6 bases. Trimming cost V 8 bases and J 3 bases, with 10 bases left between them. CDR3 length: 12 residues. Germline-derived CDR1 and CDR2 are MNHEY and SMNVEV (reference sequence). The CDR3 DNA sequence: TGTGCCAGCCGGACAGATGACTATGGCTACACCTTC. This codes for CASRTDDYGYTF.

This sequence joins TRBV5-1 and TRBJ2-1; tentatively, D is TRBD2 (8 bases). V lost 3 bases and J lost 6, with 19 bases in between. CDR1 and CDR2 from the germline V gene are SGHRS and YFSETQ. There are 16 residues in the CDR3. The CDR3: CASSSQGTSLFNEQFF. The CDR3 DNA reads TGCGCCAGCAGCTCACAGGGGACTAGTTTGTTCAATGAGCAGTTCTTC.

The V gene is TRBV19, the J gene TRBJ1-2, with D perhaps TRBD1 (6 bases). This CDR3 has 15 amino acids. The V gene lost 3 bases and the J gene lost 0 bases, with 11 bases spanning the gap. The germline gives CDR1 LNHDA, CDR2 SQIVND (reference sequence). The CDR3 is CASSIWDTPNYGYTF. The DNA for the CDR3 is TGTGCCAGTAGTATCTGGGACACCCCTAACTATGGCTACACCTTC. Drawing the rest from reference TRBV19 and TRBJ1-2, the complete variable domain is DGGITQSPKYLFRKEGQNVTLSCEQNLNHDAMYWYRQDPGQGLRLIYYSQIVNDFQKGDIAEGYSVSREKKESFPLTVTSAQKNPTAFYLCASSIWDTPNYGYTFGSGTRLTVV.

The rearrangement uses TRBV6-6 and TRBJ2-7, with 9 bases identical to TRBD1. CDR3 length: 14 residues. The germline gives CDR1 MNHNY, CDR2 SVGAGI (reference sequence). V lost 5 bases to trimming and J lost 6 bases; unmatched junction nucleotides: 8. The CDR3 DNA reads TGTGCCAGCAGTCATGGGACAGGGAACGGCGAGCAGTACTTC. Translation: CASSHGTGNGEQYF.

As DNA, the CDR3 is TGTGCCAGCAGCGCCTCGGTCCTCGCGCAAGAGACCCAGTACTTC. Translating gives CASSASVLAQETQYF. The rearrangement joins TRBV6-5 to TRBJ2-5; no reliable D call. The CDR3 loop spans 15 amino acids. Between the trimmed V and J ends, which lost 6 bases and 2 bases, there was a span of 16 bases. Germline V gene data show CDR1 as MNHEY and CDR2 as SVGAGI.

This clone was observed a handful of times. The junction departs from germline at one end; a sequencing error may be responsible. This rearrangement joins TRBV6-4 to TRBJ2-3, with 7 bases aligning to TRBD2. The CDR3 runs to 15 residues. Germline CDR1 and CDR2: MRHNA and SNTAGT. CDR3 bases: TGTGCCATCAGTTACCGGGACTATAGCACAGATACGCAGTATTTT. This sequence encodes CAISYRDYSTDTQYF.

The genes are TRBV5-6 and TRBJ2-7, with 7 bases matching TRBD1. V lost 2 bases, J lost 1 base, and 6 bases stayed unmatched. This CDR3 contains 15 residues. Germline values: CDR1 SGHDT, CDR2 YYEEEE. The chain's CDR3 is CASSFATGSSYEQYF. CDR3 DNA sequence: TGTGCCAGCAGCTTCGCGACAGGGTCTTCCTACGAGCAGTACTTC.

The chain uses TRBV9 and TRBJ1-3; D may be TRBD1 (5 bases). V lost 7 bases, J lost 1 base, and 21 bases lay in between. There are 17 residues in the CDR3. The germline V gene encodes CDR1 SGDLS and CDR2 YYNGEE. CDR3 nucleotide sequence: TGTGCCAGCTACCCCCTGCAGGGAGGGGAGTCTGGAAACACCATATATTTT. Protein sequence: CASYPLQGGESGNTIYF.

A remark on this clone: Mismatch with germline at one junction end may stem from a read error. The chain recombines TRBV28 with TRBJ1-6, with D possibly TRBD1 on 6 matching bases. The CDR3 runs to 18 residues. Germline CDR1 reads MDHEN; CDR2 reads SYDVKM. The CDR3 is CASSLPQQGDPYNSPLHF. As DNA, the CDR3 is TGTGCCAGCAGTTTACCCCAACAGGGTGATCCCTATAATTCCCCCCTCCACTTT.

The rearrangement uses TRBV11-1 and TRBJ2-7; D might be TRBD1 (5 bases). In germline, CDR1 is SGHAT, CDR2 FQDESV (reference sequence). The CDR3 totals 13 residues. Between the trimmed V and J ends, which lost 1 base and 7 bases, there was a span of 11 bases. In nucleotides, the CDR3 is TGTGCCAGCAGCTTAGTATTAGGGGAAGAGCAGTACTTC. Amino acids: CASSLVLGEEQYF.